Listed below are T cell receptor beta chains from one sample, sequenced in a study of beta chain features in type 1 diabetes. Some clones are missing from TCRdb's copy, which holds only in-frame ones; the method was immunoSEQ multiplex PCR. Here the sample spans about 40,000 clones, roughly 50% being singletons. Material: stem cell memory CD4+ T cells from blood. The receptor set was obtained from a woman in her 30s in good health. The CDR3 runs from the conserved cysteine through the conserved F or W. The D gene is left open where the match is weak. Expanded clones are given a class, and other clones once, few, many or no size at all.

D: TRBD2; J: TRBJ2-1; length: 15; V: TRBV19; size: NA; CDR3: CASGIAGGPHNEQFF; DNA: TGTGCCAGTGGGATAGCGGGAGGCCCACACAATGAGCAGTTCTTC
D: TRBD2; J: TRBJ2-5; length: 16; V: TRBV4-2; size: NA; CDR3: CASSPRSSLAEETQYF; DNA: TGTGCCAGCAGCCCAAGATCGAGCCTAGCGGAAGAGACCCAGTACTTC
D: NA; J: TRBJ1-1; length: 14; V: TRBV6-6; size: NA; CDR3: CASSSPDRETEAFF; DNA: TGTGCCAGCAGTTCCCCGGACCGGGAGACTGAAGCTTTCTTT
D: TRBD1; J: TRBJ2-3; length: 16; V: TRBV7-9; size: NA; CDR3: CASSLGAGGPSDTQYF; DNA: TGTGCCAGCAGCTTAGGGGCAGGGGGTCCGTCAGATACGCAGTATTTT
D: NA; J: TRBJ1-5; length: 14; V: TRBV7-9; size: NA; CDR3: CASSLGGGGQPQHF; DNA: TGTGCCAGCAGCTTAGGGGGAGGCGGGCAGCCCCAGCATTTT
D: TRBD2; J: TRBJ2-1; length: 17; V: TRBV7-3; size: NA; CDR3: CASSPGLAGGRFNEQFF; DNA: TGTGCCAGCAGCCCAGGACTAGCGGGAGGAAGATTTAATGAGCAGTTCTTC
D: TRBD1; J: TRBJ2-1; length: 14; V: TRBV6-1; size: few; CDR3: CASRPRDSPWGQFF; DNA: TGTGCCAGCAGACCCCGGGACAGCCCTTGGGGGCAGTTCTTC
D: TRBD2; J: TRBJ2-1; length: 15; V: TRBV7-6; size: few; CDR3: CASSPGLAGRNEQFF; DNA: TGTGCCAGCAGCCCGGGACTAGCGGGCCGCAATGAGCAGTTCTTC
D: TRBD1; J: TRBJ2-7; length: 14; V: TRBV6-5; size: few; CDR3: CASSYSRTGYEQYF; DNA: TGTGCCAGCAGTTACTCTAGGACAGGCTACGAGCAGTACTTC
D: NA; J: TRBJ2-5; length: 14; V: TRBV4-3; size: few; CDR3: CASSQDWAGETQYF; DNA: TGCGCCAGCAGCCAAGACTGGGCAGGAGAGACCCAGTACTTC